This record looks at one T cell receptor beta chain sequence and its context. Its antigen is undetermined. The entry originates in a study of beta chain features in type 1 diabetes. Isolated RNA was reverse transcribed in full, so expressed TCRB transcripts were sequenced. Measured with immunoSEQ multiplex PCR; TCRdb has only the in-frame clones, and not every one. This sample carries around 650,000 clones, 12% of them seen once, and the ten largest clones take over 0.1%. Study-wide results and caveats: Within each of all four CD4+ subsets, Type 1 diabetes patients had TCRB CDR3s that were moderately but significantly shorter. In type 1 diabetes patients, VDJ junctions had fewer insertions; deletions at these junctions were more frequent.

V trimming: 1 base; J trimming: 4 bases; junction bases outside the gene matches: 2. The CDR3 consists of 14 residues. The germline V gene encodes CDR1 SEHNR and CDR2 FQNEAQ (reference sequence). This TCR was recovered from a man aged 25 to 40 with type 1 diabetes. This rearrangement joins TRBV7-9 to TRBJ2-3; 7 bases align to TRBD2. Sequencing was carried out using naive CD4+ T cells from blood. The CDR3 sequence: CASSLEGLADTQYF. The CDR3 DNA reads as TGTGCCAGCAGCTTAGAAGGACTAGCAGATACGCAGTATTTT.